This TCR beta chain originates from a study of T cell clonotyping in hematopoietic cell transplantation. Study summary: Recipients' pretransplant samples followed cytoreduction.

Germline V gene data show CDR1 as GTSNPN and CDR2 as SVGIG (reference sequence). V was pared by 0 bases and J by 9 bases, with 6 bases between. The CDR3 is 11 amino acids. The time point denotes: recipient sample about 28 days before transplant, after cytoreduction. Findings and limits, study-wide: At the given depth, recipient repertoires were over 95% de novo clonotypes.

This clone was seen more than once but under ten times. Its antigen is unknown. Measured with immunoSEQ multiplex PCR; TCRdb has only the in-frame clones, and not every one. The sample shows about 7,100 clones, about 86% of them seen only once. The sample consisted of peripheral blood mononuclear cells, taken before stem cell transplant. The TCR comes from a man aged 30 to 45 with acute myeloid leukemia. Some clones in this sample may be carry-over from other donors' samples. The chain uses TRBV30 and TRBJ2-1; D not certain. This CDR3 reads CAWSVQLEQFF. CDR3 coding DNA: TGTGCCTGGAGTGTACAGCTTGAGCAGTTCTTC.